This TCR beta chain appears in the sequencing data of a study of T cells in localized non-small cell lung cancer. Assay used: immunoSEQ multiplex PCR; TCRdb lists only in-frame clones, some missing. The table records 1,500 to 2,000 clones, roughly 24% of them present only once. Germline V gene lookup returns CDR1 LNHDA and CDR2 SQIVND (reference sequence). Trimming shortened V by 3 bases and J by 2 bases, and 23 bases separated the two germline ends. The CDR3 consists of 19 residues. The receptor's source is a woman aged 35 to 70 with stage II squamous cell lung carcinoma. The sequencing used normal lung tissue next to the tumor, collected before any cancer treatment. V and J are TRBV19 and TRBJ1-3; weak D call: TRBD1 (5 bases). The CDR3 DNA reads TGTGCCAGTAGTATCAACCCTCCCCGGCCCGGGGGTACTGGAAACACCATATATTTT. Its protein is CASSINPPRPGGTGNTIYF.